One sample yielded the 31 T cell receptor beta chains listed below, sequenced in a study of blood T cell repertoires in COVID-19. Assay used: immunoSEQ multiplex PCR; TCRdb lists only in-frame clones, some missing. The data hold roughly 380,000 clones, with 85% observed a single time. The sample consisted of peripheral blood. All receptors come from a woman younger than 35 with acute or convalescent COVID-19.

The chain combines TRBV28 with TRBJ2-1; 7 bases agree with TRBD2. The V segment lost 7 bases and the J segment 5 bases; nucleotides outside the gene matches: 11. CDR1 is MDHEN and CDR2 is SYDVKM in the germline V gene. The CDR3 runs to 15 residues. CDR3 in amino acids: CASNLNGRSDNEQFF. The CDR3 DNA sequence: TGTGCCAGCAATCTCAACGGGAGGTCCGACAATGAGCAGTTCTTC.

The chain uses TRBV4-1 and TRBJ1-3; D unclear. With 2 bases removed from V and 6 bases from J, the gap between germline ends came to 11 bases. There are 14 residues in the CDR3. CDR1 MGHRA and CDR2 YSYEKL come from the germline V gene. CDR3 protein: CASSQLRGTNTIYF. CDR3 sequence (DNA): TGCGCCAGCAGCCAATTGCGGGGAACAAACACCATATATTTT.

This clone appeared once. This sequence joins TRBV4-1 and TRBJ1-5, with a tentative D call TRBD1 (5 bases). V gave up 1 base and J gave up 7 bases, with 20 bases separating them. The CDR3 covers 17 residues. CDR1 MGHRA and CDR2 YSYEKL come from the germline V gene. Here the CDR3 reads CASSQVSGKGVKQPQHF. In DNA form, the CDR3 reads TGCGCCAGCAGCCAAGTTTCGGGTAAAGGGGTAAAGCAGCCCCAGCATTTT.

The rearrangement links TRBV6-2 or TRBV6-3 to TRBJ2-3; 11 bases are shared with TRBD2. The germline V gene has CDR1 MNHEY and CDR2 SVGEGT. CDR3 size: 17 residues. With V trimmed by 4 bases and J by 9 bases, 15 bases remained unmatched. CDR3 amino acids: CASSSNLAGGVNGTQYF. The CDR3 DNA is TGTGCCAGCAGTTCAAATCTAGCGGGAGGAGTCAATGGCACGCAGTATTTT.

The rearrangement uses TRBV19 and TRBJ1-1; D perhaps matches TRBD1 (5 bases). V lost 7 bases to trimming and J lost 5 bases, with 11 bases between them. CDR3 size: 12 residues. Germline assignment: CDR1 LNHDA and CDR2 SQIVND (reference sequence). Here the CDR3 DNA reads TGTGCCAGTAACCGGGGGGGGACTGAAGCTTTCTTT. Its translation is CASNRGGTEAFF.

V gene TRBV4-1 combines with J gene TRBJ2-7; maybe TRBD2 (5 bases). Germline values: CDR1 MGHRA, CDR2 YSYEKL. The CDR3 consists of 16 residues. V was cut by 0 bases and J by 0 bases, with 12 bases left in between. CDR3 loop: CASSQDLGGYSYEQYF. CDR3 coding DNA: TGCGCCAGCAGCCAAGATCTGGGCGGGTACTCCTACGAGCAGTACTTC.

This clone was detected once. The junction departs from the called germline gene at one end, perhaps through a read error. For the CDR3, the DNA is TGTGCCACCAGCCGAGACGCAGGGGGCAATGAGCAGTTCTTC. Encoded protein: CATSRDAGGNEQFF. The chain is built from TRBV15 and TRBJ2-1; TRBD1 aligns across 7 bases. This CDR3 has 14 amino acids. CDR1 LNHNV and CDR2 YYDKDF come from the germline V gene (reference sequence). Together with reference TRBV15 and TRBJ2-1, the CDR3 gives the full variable domain: DAMVIQNPRYQVTQFGKPVTLSCSQTLNHNVMYWYQQKSSQAPKLLFHYYDKDFNNEADTPDNFQSRRPNTSFCFLDIRSPGLGDTAMYLCATSRDAGGNEQFFGPGTRLTVL.

The chain recombines TRBV27 with TRBJ2-1; TRBD1 agrees at 9 bases. CDR3 length: 16 amino acids. Germline CDR1 is MNHEY and CDR2 is SMNVEV (reference sequence). J gave up 4 bases and V 4 bases, and 8 bases lay outside the gene matches. The CDR3 spells CASSYRTGTGYNEQFF. In DNA form, the CDR3 reads TGTGCCAGCAGTTATCGTACCGGGACAGGGTACAATGAGCAGTTCTTC.

The V call is TRBV3-1 (or the pseudogene TRBV3-2), the J call TRBJ1-4; no reliable D call. V was trimmed by 4 bases and J by 0 bases, leaving 6 bases between them. The germline V gene has CDR1 LGHDT and CDR2 YNNKEL (reference sequence). The CDR3 is 14 amino acids. This CDR3 is CASSPTSTNEKLFF. CDR3 nucleotides: TGTGCCAGCAGCCCGACATCAACTAATGAAAAACTGTTTTTT.

Here the CDR3 reads CASSPGGSYEQYF. CDR3 nucleotide sequence: TGTGCCAGCAGCCCGGGGGGATCCTACGAGCAGTACTTC. The chain links TRBV7-9 to TRBJ2-7; 7 nucleotides align to TRBD2. CDR3 length equals 13 residues. Trimming cost V 5 bases and J 1 base; bases outside gene matches: 2. Germline CDR1 is SEHNR and CDR2 is FQNEAQ (reference sequence).

The chain couples TRBV6-6 to TRBJ2-7; TRBD1 matches at 8 bases. This CDR3 contains 14 residues. The V gene's germline CDR1 is MNHNY and CDR2 SVGAGI (reference sequence). Trimming took 8 bases from V and 0 from J; bases not matched to a gene: 6. As DNA, the CDR3 is TGTGCCAGCCGGGGGACAGGCGACTCCTACGAGCAGTACTTC. Its translation: CASRGTGDSYEQYF.

This chain uses TRBV10-3 with TRBJ1-2; 8 bases are shared with TRBD1. The CDR3 loop spans 16 amino acids. The V gene end was trimmed by 2 bases and the J gene end by 9 bases; junction bases not matched to a gene: 14. Germline V gene data show CDR1 as ENHRY and CDR2 as SYGVKD. CDR3 nucleotide sequence: TGTGCCATCAGTGAGGACAGGGGAGGGGACTATCGCAGCTACACCTTC. Amino acids: CAISEDRGGDYRSYTF.

The chain joins TRBV7-3 to TRBJ2-7; maybe TRBD2 (7 bases). V gave up 2 bases and J gave up 5 bases, with 16 bases separating them. This CDR3 has 15 residues. Germline lookup yields CDR1 SGHTA and CDR2 FQGTGA. CDR3 nucleotide sequence: TGTGCCAGCAGCTTAGGACCCGGGGGGCTTGACGAGCAGTACTTC. It codes for CASSLGPGGLDEQYF.

The table lists this clone with a count of one. This sample also contains other DNA sequences that code for the same CDR3. This sequence joins TRBV30 and TRBJ1-5; D gene uncertain. Germline-derived CDR1 and CDR2 are GTSNPN and SVGIG (reference sequence). The CDR3 has 13 amino acids. With 1 base removed from V and 4 bases from J, the gap between germline ends came to 8 bases. The CDR3 sequence is CAWSGGGNQPQHF. CDR3 nucleotide sequence: TGTGCCTGGAGTGGGGGAGGAAATCAGCCCCAGCATTTT.

V usage is TRBV19 and J usage is TRBJ2-7; TRBD2 aligns across 9 bases. The CDR3 is 14 amino acids. V gave up 5 bases and J gave up 2 bases; unmatched junction bases: 4. The germline gives CDR1 LNHDA, CDR2 SQIVND (reference sequence). The CDR3 bases are TGTGCCAGTAGTCGAGCTAGCGGGACCTACGAGCAGTACTTC. As protein: CASSRASGTYEQYF.

J is TRBJ2-3 and V is TRBV19, with TRBD1 identical over 12 bases. Germline V CDR1 and CDR2: LNHDA, SQIVND (reference sequence). J gave up 8 bases and V 7 bases, and 7 bases lay outside the gene matches. This CDR3 comprises 14 residues. CDR3 DNA sequence: TGTGCCAGTACCACCCGGGACAGGGGGCTTACGCAGTATTTT. Translation: CASTTRDRGLTQYF. Supplemented by reference TRBV19 and TRBJ2-3, the full variable domain reads DGGITQSPKYLFRKEGQNVTLSCEQNLNHDAMYWYRQDPGQGLRLIYYSQIVNDFQKGDIAEGYSVSREKKESFPLTVTSAQKNPTAFYLCASTTRDRGLTQYFGPGTRLTVL.

The chain uses TRBV9 and TRBJ2-2; TRBD1 agrees at 7 bases. Germline assignment: CDR1 SGDLS and CDR2 YYNGEE. This CDR3 region has 13 residues. Germline trimming cut 4 bases from V and 4 bases from J; bases unmatched to any gene: 1. Here the CDR3 DNA reads TGTGCCAGCAGCCCAGGGGGCACCGGGGAGCTGTTTTTT. This sequence encodes CASSPGGTGELFF. Filled out from reference TRBV9 and TRBJ2-2, the complete variable domain reads DSGVTQTPKHLITATGQRVTLRCSPRSGDLSVYWYQQSLDQGLQFLIQYYNGEERAKGNILERFSAQQFPDLHSELNLSSLELGDSALYFCASSPGGTGELFFGEGSRLTVL.

V gene TRBV9 combines with J gene TRBJ1-1; possible D gene TRBD1, 6 bases. CDR1 and CDR2 from the germline V gene are SGDLS and YYNGEE. Trimming cost V 0 bases and J 1 base, with 13 bases left between them. This CDR3 is built from 16 residues. The CDR3 region is CASSVEPRTANTEAFF. The CDR3 nucleotides read TGTGCCAGCAGCGTAGAGCCCCGGACAGCGAACACTGAAGCTTTCTTT.

The V call is TRBV2, the J call TRBJ2-5; TRBD2 is a possible D gene (5 bases). The germline CDR1 and CDR2 sequences are SNHLY and FYNNEI. V dropped 7 bases and J dropped 5 bases, with 14 bases sitting between them. This CDR3 is 13 amino acids long. This chain's CDR3 is CASMTASWETQYF. CDR3 DNA: TGTGCCAGCATGACGGCTAGCTGGGAGACCCAGTACTTC.

This sequence joins TRBV14 and TRBJ2-7; D is possibly TRBD2 (6 bases). Germline values: CDR1 SGHDN, CDR2 FVKESK. The V end was cut by 4 bases, the J end by 6 bases, with 19 bases between. The CDR3 extends over 15 amino acids. The DNA of the CDR3 is TGTGCCAGCAGCCCCCCCGGCAGGGAGGTAGGCGAGCAGTACTTC. Amino acids: CASSPPGREVGEQYF.

The chain has TRBV6-6 and TRBJ2-5; D is perhaps TRBD1 (6 bases). CDR3 length: 15 residues. V lost 3 bases and J lost 4, with 15 bases in between. Germline assignment: CDR1 MNHNY and CDR2 SVGAGI (reference sequence). CDR3 region: CASSYSDSPRETQYF. CDR3 bases: TGTGCCAGCAGTTATTCGGACAGTCCGAGAGAGACCCAGTACTTC.

The CDR3: CASSLGPPRLAGDGTDTQYF. In DNA, the CDR3 is TGTGCCAGCAGCTTAGGCCCCCCACGACTAGCGGGAGACGGCACAGATACGCAGTATTTT. The chain recombines TRBV7-8 with TRBJ2-3; 12 nucleotides align to TRBD2. The CDR3 contains 20 residues. The V segment lost 1 base and the J segment 1 base; nucleotides outside the gene matches: 12. CDR1 is SGHVS, CDR2 FQNEAQ, per germline.

J is TRBJ1-1 and V is TRBV5-6; 7 bases are shared with TRBD1. Germline assignment: CDR1 SGHDT and CDR2 YYEEEE. CDR3 length: 15 residues. V trimming: 2 bases; J trimming: 4 bases; junction bases outside the gene matches: 8. In DNA, the CDR3 is TGTGCCAGCAGCTTCCGGGACAGAGAGTTCACTGAAGCTTTCTTT. Translated, it gives CASSFRDREFTEAFF. The whole variable domain, filled in from reference TRBV5-6 and TRBJ1-1, reads DAGVTQSPTHLIKTRGQQVTLRCSPKSGHDTVSWYQQALGQGPQFIFQYYEEEERQRGNFPDRFSGHQFPNYSSELNVNALLLGDSALYLCASSFRDREFTEAFFGQGTRLTVV.

On this clone itself: The identical CDR3 is also encoded by other nucleotide sequences in the sample. The V gene is TRBV4-1, the J gene TRBJ1-3; maybe TRBD1 (6 bases). CDR3 length: 15 residues. CDR1 and CDR2 from the germline V gene are MGHRA and YSYEKL. V dropped 2 bases and J dropped 2 bases, with 10 bases sitting between them. The DNA for the CDR3 is TGCGCCAGCAGCCAACCTGGGGGCACTGGAAACACCATATATTTT. The encoded protein is CASSQPGGTGNTIYF.

The chain links TRBV2 to TRBJ2-4; D possibly corresponds to TRBD1 (5 bases). The V gene lost 9 bases and the J gene lost 0 bases, with 9 bases spanning the gap. Germline lookup yields CDR1 SNHLY and CDR2 FYNNEI. The CDR3 contains 13 residues. The CDR3 spells CASRQLAKNIQYF. CDR3 sequence (DNA): TGTGCCAGTAGACAGTTAGCCAAAAACATTCAGTACTTC.

This rearrangement joins TRBV21-1 to TRBJ2-6; TRBD2 is the table's D call and was not checked against the DNA. TRBV21-1 has pseudogene status. This CDR3 is 18 amino acids long. CDR3 sequence reads: CASSTPLGSPSGANVLTF. The DNA for the CDR3 is TGTGCCAGCAGCACCCCCCTCGGTTCTCCCTCTGGGGCCAACGTCCTGACTTTC.

This chain joins TRBV6-2 or TRBV6-3 and TRBJ2-2; TRBD2 agrees at 7 bases. V lost 4 bases, J lost 0 bases, and 11 bases stayed unmatched. The CDR3 extends over 18 amino acids. Germline assignment: CDR1 MNHEY and CDR2 SVGEGT. CDR3 DNA: TGTGCCAGCAGTTCGCTAAGGACTAGTTGGTCGAACACCGGGGAGCTGTTTTTT. It encodes CASSSLRTSWSNTGELFF.

V is TRBV19 and J is TRBJ1-5; weak D call: TRBD1 (5 bases). This CDR3 has 18 amino acids. Germline V gene lookup returns CDR1 LNHDA and CDR2 SQIVND (reference sequence). V gave up 1 base and J gave up 6 bases, with 22 bases separating them. The CDR3 sequence is CASSIGWSLTVHGQPQHF. In nucleotides, the CDR3 is TGTGCCAGTAGTATAGGTTGGTCGTTGACAGTTCATGGTCAGCCCCAGCATTTT.

This chain joins TRBV5-1 and TRBJ1-3; no clear D gene. This CDR3 spans 14 amino acids. V was clipped by 4 bases and J by 4 bases, with 12 bases between them. Germline CDR1 SGHRS, CDR2 YFSETQ. This chain's CDR3 is CASSLTLTGNTIYF. CDR3 nucleotide sequence: TGCGCCAGCAGCCTGACTCTAACAGGAAACACCATATATTTT.

CDR3 in amino acids: CASSQDLTSGGPNEQFF. The CDR3 nucleotides read TGCGCCAGCAGCCAAGATTTGACTAGCGGGGGGCCGAATGAGCAGTTCTTC. This sequence joins TRBV4-1 and TRBJ2-1, with 13 positions matching TRBD2. The CDR3 is 17 residues long. CDR1 MGHRA and CDR2 YSYEKL come from the germline V gene. With V trimmed by 0 bases and J by 7 bases, 6 bases remained unmatched.

V and J are TRBV4-1 and TRBJ2-2; tentative D call: TRBD1 (5 bases). The length of the CDR3 is 16 residues. Looked up from germline, CDR1 is MGHRA and CDR2 is YSYEKL. Trimming stripped 1 base from V and 4 bases from J, with 13 bases between. The CDR3 coding sequence is TGCGCCAGCAGCCAAGGTCTGCCAGGGCCCACCGGGGAGCTGTTTTTT. This codes for CASSQGLPGPTGELFF.